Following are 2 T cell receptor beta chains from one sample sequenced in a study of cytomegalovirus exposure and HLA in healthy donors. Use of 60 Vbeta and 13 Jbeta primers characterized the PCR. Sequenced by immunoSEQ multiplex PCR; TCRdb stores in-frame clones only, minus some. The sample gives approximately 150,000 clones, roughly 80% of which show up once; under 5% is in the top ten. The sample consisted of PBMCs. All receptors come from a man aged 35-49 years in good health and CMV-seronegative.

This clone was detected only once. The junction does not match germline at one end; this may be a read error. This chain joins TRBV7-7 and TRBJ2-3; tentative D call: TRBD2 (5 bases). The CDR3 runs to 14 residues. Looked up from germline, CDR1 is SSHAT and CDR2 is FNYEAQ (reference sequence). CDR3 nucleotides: TGTGCTAGCAGCTTTGGCCGGGACACAGATACGCAGTATTTT. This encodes CASSFGRDTDTQYF.

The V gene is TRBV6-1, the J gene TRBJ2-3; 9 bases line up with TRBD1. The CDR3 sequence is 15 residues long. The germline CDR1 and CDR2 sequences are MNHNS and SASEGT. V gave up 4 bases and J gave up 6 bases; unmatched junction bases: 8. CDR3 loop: CASSGRGQGSDTQYF. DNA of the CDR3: TGTGCCAGCAGTGGGAGGGGACAGGGCTCCGATACGCAGTATTTT.